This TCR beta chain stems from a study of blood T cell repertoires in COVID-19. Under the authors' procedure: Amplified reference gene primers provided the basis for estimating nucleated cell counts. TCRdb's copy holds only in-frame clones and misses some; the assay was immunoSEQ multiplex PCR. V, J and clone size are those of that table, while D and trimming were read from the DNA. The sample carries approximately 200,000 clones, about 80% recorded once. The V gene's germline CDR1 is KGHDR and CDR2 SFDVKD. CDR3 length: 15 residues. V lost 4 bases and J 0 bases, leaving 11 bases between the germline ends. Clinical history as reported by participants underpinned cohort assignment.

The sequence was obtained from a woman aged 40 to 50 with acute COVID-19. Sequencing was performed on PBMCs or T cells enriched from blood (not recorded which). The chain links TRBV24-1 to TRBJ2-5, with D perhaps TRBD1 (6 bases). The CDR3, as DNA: TGTGCCACCAGTGACCGGCAGGGGTACCAAGAGACCCAGTACTTC. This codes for CATSDRQGYQETQYF.